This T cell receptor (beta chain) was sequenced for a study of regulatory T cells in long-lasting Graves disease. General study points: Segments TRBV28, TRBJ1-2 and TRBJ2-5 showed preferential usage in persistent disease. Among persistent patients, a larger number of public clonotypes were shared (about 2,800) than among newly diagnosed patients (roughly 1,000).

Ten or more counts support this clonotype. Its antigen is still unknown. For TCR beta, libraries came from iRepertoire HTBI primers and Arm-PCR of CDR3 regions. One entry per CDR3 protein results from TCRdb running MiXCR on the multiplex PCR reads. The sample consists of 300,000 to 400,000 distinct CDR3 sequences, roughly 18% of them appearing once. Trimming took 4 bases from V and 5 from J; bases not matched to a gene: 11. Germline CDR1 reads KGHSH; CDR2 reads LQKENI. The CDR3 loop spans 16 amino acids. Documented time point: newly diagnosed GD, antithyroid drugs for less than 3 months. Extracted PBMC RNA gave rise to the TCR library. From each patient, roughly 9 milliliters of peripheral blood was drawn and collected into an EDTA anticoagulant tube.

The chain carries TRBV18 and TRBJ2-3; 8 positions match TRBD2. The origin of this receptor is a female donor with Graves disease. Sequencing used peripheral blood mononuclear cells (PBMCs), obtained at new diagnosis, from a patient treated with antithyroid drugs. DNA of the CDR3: TGTGCCAGCTCACGGTCTCGCGGGAGCGGGAGAGATACGCAGTATTTT. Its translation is CASSRSRGSGRDTQYF.